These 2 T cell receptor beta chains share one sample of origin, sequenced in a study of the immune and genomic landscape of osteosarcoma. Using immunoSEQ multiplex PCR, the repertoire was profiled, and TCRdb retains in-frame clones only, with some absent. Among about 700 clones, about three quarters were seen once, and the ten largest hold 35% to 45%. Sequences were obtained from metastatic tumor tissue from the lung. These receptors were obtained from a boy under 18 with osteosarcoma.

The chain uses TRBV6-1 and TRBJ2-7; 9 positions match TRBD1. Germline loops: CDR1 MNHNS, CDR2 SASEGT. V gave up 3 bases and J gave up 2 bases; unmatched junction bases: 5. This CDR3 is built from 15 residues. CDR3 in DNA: TGTGCCAGCAGTGACCAGGACAGGGGTCCCTACGAGCAGTACTTC. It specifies CASSDQDRGPYEQYF.

CDR3 protein: CASSFLSQGTGELFF. The CDR3 DNA reads as TGCGCCAGCAGCTTCCTATCCCAGGGCACCGGGGAGCTGTTTTTT. This rearrangement joins TRBV5-1 to TRBJ2-2, with a possible D match to TRBD1 (5 bases). Trimming took 2 bases from V and 4 from J, leaving 12 bases between them. The length of the CDR3 is 15 residues. Germline CDR1 reads SGHRS; CDR2 reads YFSETQ.